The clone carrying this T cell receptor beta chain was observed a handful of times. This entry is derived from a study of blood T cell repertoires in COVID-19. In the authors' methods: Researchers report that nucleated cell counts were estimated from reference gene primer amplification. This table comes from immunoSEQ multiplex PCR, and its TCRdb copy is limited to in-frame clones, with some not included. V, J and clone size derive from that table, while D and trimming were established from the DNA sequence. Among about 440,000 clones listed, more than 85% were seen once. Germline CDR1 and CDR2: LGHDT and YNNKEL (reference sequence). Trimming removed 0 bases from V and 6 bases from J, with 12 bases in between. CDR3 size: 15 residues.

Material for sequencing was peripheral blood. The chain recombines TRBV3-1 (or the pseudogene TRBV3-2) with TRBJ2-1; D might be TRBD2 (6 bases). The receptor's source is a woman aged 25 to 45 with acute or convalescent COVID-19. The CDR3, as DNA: TGTGCCAGCAGCCAAGATTGGCGGGGAGGCAATGAGCAGTTCTTC. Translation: CASSQDWRGGNEQFF.